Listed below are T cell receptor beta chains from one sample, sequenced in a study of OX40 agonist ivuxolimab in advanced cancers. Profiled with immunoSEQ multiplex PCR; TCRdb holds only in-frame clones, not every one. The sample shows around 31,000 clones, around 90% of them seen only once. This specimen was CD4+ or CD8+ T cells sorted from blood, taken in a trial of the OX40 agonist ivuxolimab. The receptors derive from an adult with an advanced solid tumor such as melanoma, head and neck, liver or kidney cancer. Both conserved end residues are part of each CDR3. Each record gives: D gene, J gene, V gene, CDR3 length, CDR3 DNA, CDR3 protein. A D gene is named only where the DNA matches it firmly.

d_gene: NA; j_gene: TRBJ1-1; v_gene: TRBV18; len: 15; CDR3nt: TGTGCCAGCTCACCGGAAACCCTATGGAACACTGAAGCTTTCTTT; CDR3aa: CASSPETLWNTEAFF
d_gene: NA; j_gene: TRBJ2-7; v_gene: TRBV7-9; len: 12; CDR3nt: TGTGCCAGCAGCTTCGCCACTTACGAGCAGTACTTC; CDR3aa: CASSFATYEQYF
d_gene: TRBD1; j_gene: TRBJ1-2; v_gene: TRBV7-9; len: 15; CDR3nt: TGTGCCAGCAGTCAAACAGGGGGCCAGTACTATGGCTACACCTTC; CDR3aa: CASSQTGGQYYGYTF
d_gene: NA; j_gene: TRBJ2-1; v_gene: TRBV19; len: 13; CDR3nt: TGTGCCAGTAGTAGAGGCGGCCAAAATGAGCAGTTCTTC; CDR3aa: CASSRGGQNEQFF
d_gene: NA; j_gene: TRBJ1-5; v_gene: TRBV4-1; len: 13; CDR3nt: TGCGCCAGCAGCCAAGTGGGAAATCAGCCCCAGCATTTT; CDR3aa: CASSQVGNQPQHF
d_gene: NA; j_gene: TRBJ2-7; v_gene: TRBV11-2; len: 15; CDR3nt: TGTGCCAGCACGAAACGCGACCGTGGAGCCTACGAGCAGTACTTC; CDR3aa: CASTKRDRGAYEQYF
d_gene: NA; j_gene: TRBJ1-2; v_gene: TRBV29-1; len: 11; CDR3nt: TGCAGCGTTGATTCCGGCCCAGCGGGTTTCTTC; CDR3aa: CSVDSGPAGFF
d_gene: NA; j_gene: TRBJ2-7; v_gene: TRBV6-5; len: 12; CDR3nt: TGTGCCAGCAGTTACGGGGTCGACGAGCAGTACTTC; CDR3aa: CASSYGVDEQYF
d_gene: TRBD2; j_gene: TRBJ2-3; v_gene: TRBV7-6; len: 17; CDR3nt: TGTGCCAGCAGCTTAGATTCAGCGGGGGGGAGCACAGATACGCAGTATTTT; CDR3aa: CASSLDSAGGSTDTQYF
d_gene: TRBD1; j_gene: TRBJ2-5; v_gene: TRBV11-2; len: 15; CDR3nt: TGTGCCAGCAGCTCGGACAGGGGGTACCAAGAGACCCAGTACTTC; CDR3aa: CASSSDRGYQETQYF
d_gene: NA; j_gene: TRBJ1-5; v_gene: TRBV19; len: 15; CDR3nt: TGTGCCAGTTCCTGGGGGGGGCGCAGCAATCAGCCCCAGCATTTT; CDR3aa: CASSWGGRSNQPQHF
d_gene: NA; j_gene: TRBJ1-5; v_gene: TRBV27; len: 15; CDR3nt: TGTGCCAGCAGTTTGTACAGGGAAGCCGGTCAGCCCCAGCATTTT; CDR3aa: CASSLYREAGQPQHF